The TCR beta chain described here comes from a study of long-term antiretroviral therapy in people with HIV (dated by TCRdb to between 2020 and 2023). With respect to the entire study: Collection of the earliest samples took place about a decade ahead of the 2015 WHO recommendation for immediate ART, at a time when ART was typically delayed until CD4 counts fell. No cross-contamination during QIAcube processing was shown when test extractions of a monoclonal T-cell line were performed alongside around 30 polyclonal samples. A total of about 180 cryopreserved PBMC samples were contributed to the cohort by 30 adults with confirmed HIV infection, with samples collected serially over a mean of about 6 years (range 1-12). This retrospective serial study examined whether starting ART and sustained HIV suppression were associated with changes in the composition and diversity of the TRB repertoire in peripheral blood. Of the 30 participants with HIV, about a dozen were female. Study-wide conclusions, independent of this receptor: Expanded TRB clones identified before ART initiation dominated the repertoire at all time points, although this dominance fluctuated and declined in many PLHIV after ART. The samples were dated from about 2004 to 2018, and the ART regimens that were used may be less effective than current ART regimens. Because PBMC availability was limited, only the TCR beta chain was sequenced, with no alpha chain pairing. Because cell numbers in pre-ART samples were limited, unsorted PBMC were profiled instead of sorted CD4+ and CD8+ T cells. Inferences about post-ART repertoire changes are limited because no data were available on ART adherence, viral resistance or therapy changes. CDR3 length ranges in HIV repertoires were narrower than in controls, and network structure suggested an antigen-experienced repertoire with only a slight naive shift after ART. A significant increase in TRB diversity was found to be associated with ART initiation, although TRB diversity was observed to remain significantly below that of transplant donor controls even after long-term ART.

Inclusion was restricted to participants for whom at least one PBMC sample before ART initiation and at least two post-ART samples were available. Treatment was received in the United States of America by all participants with HIV. Before DNA extraction, cryopreserved samples containing about 1-10 million PBMC were thawed and washed. At the time of the earliest PBMC sample for each participant with HIV, ages ranged from about 23 to 60 years. Each participant contributed PBMC samples from 1-4 timepoints before ART initiation and 2-8 timepoints after ART initiation, with a median of 7 samples. For every participant, serial HIV viral load, CD4+ T-cell count, ART history and demographic data were obtained. A Qiagen kit on a QIAcube was used to extract genomic DNA from unsorted PBMC, with samples processed in batches of 12. Sequencing of the TRB variable region was done with the immunoSEQ hsTCRB v3.0 assay at survey level resolution. A depth of 40,000-50,000 T-cell genomes per sample was targeted for TRB sequencing. TRB libraries were pooled and sequenced on an Illumina MiSeq using a v3 150-cycle kit. The original methods were these. Repertoire analysis was performed in R inside a reproducible Nextflow workflow that covered QC, data transformation and analysis. LymphoSeq2, an R package for AIRR-Seq data exploration, was used to implement custom analyses. A few samples that produced fewer than 5000 total TRB sequences were removed, so approximately 190 HIV repertoires were analyzed. Among the 180 or so HIV repertoires that were kept, approximately 61 were collected before ART initiation and more than 120 were collected after ART initiation. Repertoires were downsampled to 5000 TRB nucleotide sequences, with summary statistics averaged over 100 downsampling iterations. Only TRB sequences with CDR3 regions of at least seven amino acids were retained for analysis. Two measures captured diversity: a Shannon entropy-derived clonality score and the Gini coefficient. Repertoire networks linked the top 5000 CDR3 amino acid sequences whenever two sequences differed by an edit distance of one. For TRB CDR3 amino acid sequences, antigen specificity groups and MHC restriction were predicted with GLIPH2. Known CMV, EBV, HIV or tissue antigen associations were flagged by matching CDR3 amino acid sequences against VDJdb and McPAS-TCR. Pre-ART, post-ART and control groups were compared with Wilcoxon signed-rank tests and Holm-Bonferroni correction. Not all clones reach the TCRdb copy of this immuneACCESS table, which keeps in-frame sequences only. Checked studies attribute under half of the gap to unresolved V genes and leave the rest unexplained. The V and J calls and the clone size are those of that table, but D and trimming were determined from the DNA. Across this sample there are some 38,000 clones, with 80% seen only once. The ten largest clones add up to roughly 5.6% of the sample.

As to this clone: No antigen is known for it. Qualities for individual bases were not recorded, and no much larger clone is one base off.

The CDR3 contains 14 residues, cysteine and phenylalanine counted. Kept here is only the CDR3 DNA, which spans 42 bases and is read in frame from base 1. The germline V gene provides CDR1 SGDLS and CDR2 YYNGEE. The germline ends are 10 bases apart after V is trimmed by 4 bases and J by 0 bases. Rearrangement joined TRBV9 to TRBJ1-1, with no reliable assignment of the D segment. The source was unsorted PBMCs, collected 1.5 years after starting antiretroviral therapy. This sequence originates from a man aged 18 to 35 with HIV. In nucleotides, the sequence is TGTGCCAGCAGCCCCAGGCAACTGAACACTGAAGCTTTCTTT. Translated, it gives CASSPRQLNTEAFF.